The 17 T cell receptor beta chains below come from one sample, sequenced in a study of T cell responses to AZD1222 COVID-19 vaccine. The repertoire was sequenced with immunoSEQ multiplex PCR; TCRdb's copy has only in-frame clones and lacks some. The data show some 180,000 clones, about 90% seen once. The sequencing used peripheral blood, collected on day 0 of AZD1222 vaccination. These receptors all stem from an adult in good health.

The V and J genes are TRBV10-3 and TRBJ2-7; D possibly uses TRBD1 or TRBD2 (6 bases each). Trimming took off 5 bases at V and 2 bases at J, with 10 bases between the two ends. The CDR3 loop spans 13 amino acids. Germline-derived CDR1 and CDR2 are ENHRY and SYGVKD. The CDR3 DNA reads as TGTGCCATCAGTTGGAGGGACACCTACGAGCAGTACTTC. Translating it yields CAISWRDTYEQYF.

This clone showed up just once. The gene calls are TRBV6-5 and TRBJ1-5; no definite D call. V gave up 6 bases and J gave up 3 bases, with 12 bases separating them. Germline V lookup: CDR1 MNHEY, CDR2 SVGAGI. This CDR3 is built from 14 residues. The CDR3 reads CASRVRVPNQPQHF. DNA of the CDR3: TGTGCCAGCAGAGTTAGGGTTCCCAATCAGCCCCAGCATTTT.

This chain connects TRBV7-9 to TRBJ2-4, with D hard to call. This CDR3 is built from 15 residues. Germline V gene data show CDR1 as SEHNR and CDR2 as FQNEAQ (reference sequence). Trimming stripped 2 bases from V and 2 bases from J, with 10 bases between. CDR3 region: CASSLQDPSKNIQYF. CDR3 coding DNA: TGTGCCAGCAGCTTACAGGATCCCTCCAAAAACATTCAGTACTTC.

V gene TRBV27 combines with J gene TRBJ1-5; D gene uncertain. From germline, CDR1 is MNHEY and CDR2 SMNVEV (reference sequence). V was trimmed by 6 bases and J by 0 bases, leaving 12 bases between them. The CDR3 totals 15 residues. The CDR3 sequence is CASRSEGYSNQPQHF. CDR3 sequence (DNA): TGTGCCAGCAGGTCCGAGGGTTATAGCAATCAGCCCCAGCATTTT.

The chain joins TRBV5-1 to TRBJ2-7, with a weak D call TRBD2 (5 bases). V lost 4 bases and J 7 bases, leaving 15 bases between the germline ends. The CDR3 is 13 amino acids. CDR1 is SGHRS and CDR2 is YFSETQ in the germline V gene. The CDR3 is CASSAPGGEEQYF. The CDR3 DNA is TGCGCCAGCAGCGCCCCAGGAGGAGAAGAGCAGTACTTC.

Only a few counts were recorded for this clone. The chain has TRBV6-4 and TRBJ1-5; D unclear. Germline loops: CDR1 MRHNA, CDR2 SNTAGT. Trimming removed 4 bases at V and 4 bases at J, with 14 bases between. The CDR3 is made up of 15 amino acids. The CDR3 sequence: CASSAPGGENQPQHF. The CDR3 DNA follows: TGTGCCAGCAGTGCCCCAGGAGGCGAGAATCAGCCCCAGCATTTT.

The chain joins TRBV19 to TRBJ1-1, with TRBD1 as a possible D gene (5 bases). Germline V gene lookup returns CDR1 LNHDA and CDR2 SQIVND (reference sequence). With 6 bases removed from V and 3 bases from J, the gap between germline ends came to 11 bases. CDR3 length: 13 residues. The DNA for the CDR3 is TGTGCCAGTAGGGAGGGACGGTACACTGAAGCTTTCTTT. It codes for CASREGRYTEAFF.

Only one count was recorded for this clone. V gene TRBV11-1 combines with J gene TRBJ2-7; the D is unclear. V shed 4 bases and J shed 5 bases, with 9 bases lying between them. Per germline, CDR1 SGHAT and CDR2 FQDESV (reference sequence). The CDR3 is made up of 12 amino acids. CDR3 amino acids: CASSSTRNEQYF. The CDR3 coding sequence is TGTGCCAGCAGCTCAACCAGGAACGAGCAGTACTTC.

The V gene is TRBV28, the J gene TRBJ1-5; D ambiguous. This CDR3 comprises 14 residues. Germline V lookup: CDR1 MDHEN, CDR2 SYDVKM. V dropped 2 bases and J dropped 0 bases, with 5 bases sitting between them. The CDR3 loop is CASSLEFSNQPQHF. The DNA of the CDR3 is TGTGCCAGCAGTTTAGAGTTTAGCAATCAGCCCCAGCATTTT.

The rearrangement uses TRBV29-1 and TRBJ2-3, with 9 bases fitting TRBD2. Unmatched junction bases numbered 5, after V lost 3 bases and J lost 4 bases. CDR1 and CDR2 from the germline V gene are SQVTM and ANQGSEA. The CDR3 length is 14 residues. The CDR3 spells CSVDRREGSDTQYF. The CDR3 region has the DNA TGCAGCGTTGATCGGCGGGAGGGCTCAGATACGCAGTATTTT.

CDR3 in amino acids: CASSPSEGSSEQYF. CDR3 DNA: TGTGCCAGCAGCCCGTCCGAGGGGTCTTCCGAGCAGTACTTC. The chain is built from TRBV4-2 and TRBJ2-7; D is perhaps TRBD1 or TRBD2 (5 bases each). V gave up 4 bases and J gave up 6 bases, with 16 bases separating them. Germline V gives CDR1 LGHNA, CDR2 YNFKEQ. This CDR3 is 14 amino acids long.

J is TRBJ1-6 and V is TRBV27; D unresolved. The ends were cut back, 1 base at V and 10 bases at J, with 14 bases in the middle. The CDR3 loop spans 15 amino acids. Per germline, CDR1 MNHEY and CDR2 SMNVEV (reference sequence). CDR3 sequence: CASSLYVSPRSPLHF. As DNA, the CDR3 is TGTGCCAGCAGTTTATACGTCTCTCCCAGGTCACCCCTCCACTTT.

V and J are TRBV6-4 and TRBJ2-2; 7 bases are a match to TRBD1. From germline, CDR1 is MRHNA and CDR2 SNTAGT. There are 13 residues in the CDR3. Trimming at V came to 6 bases and at J to 5 bases, leaving 3 bases not matched to a gene. The CDR3 loop is CASSPQGTGELFF. CDR3 nucleotides: TGTGCCAGCAGCCCACAGGGGACCGGGGAGCTGTTTTTT.

The V gene is TRBV15, the J gene TRBJ1-2, with D unresolved. CDR1 LNHNV and CDR2 YYDKDF come from the germline V gene (reference sequence). This CDR3 comprises 18 residues. Trimming cost V 0 bases and J 2 bases, with 19 bases left between them. CDR3 nucleotide sequence: TGTGCCACCAGCAGAGATCCGCGAACAGAAAACCTGAACTATGGCTACACCTTC. The encoded protein is CATSRDPRTENLNYGYTF.

The chain couples TRBV6-2 or TRBV6-3 to TRBJ2-5; D remains ambiguous. Trimming stripped 2 bases from V and 5 bases from J, with 9 bases between. Germline V lookup: CDR1 MNHEY, CDR2 SVGEGT. The CDR3 has 13 amino acids. CDR3 DNA: TGTGCCAGCAGTTACGGGATGGTTGAGACCCAGTACTTC. Translated: CASSYGMVETQYF.

The chain combines TRBV9 with TRBJ1-3; unclear D gene. The CDR3 sequence is 14 residues long. From germline, CDR1 is SGDLS and CDR2 YYNGEE. V dropped 7 bases and J dropped 0 bases, with 11 bases sitting between them. The CDR3 DNA reads as TGTGCCAGCGGTTGGGGAGGCTCTGGAAACACCATATATTTT. Residues: CASGWGGSGNTIYF.

The chain is built from TRBV18 and TRBJ1-1; no clear D gene. From germline, CDR1 is KGHSH and CDR2 LQKENI. The CDR3 runs 14 residues. V was shortened by 0 bases and J by 6 bases, with 11 bases between the two germline ends. The CDR3 loop reads CASSPPSTRAEAFF. The CDR3, as DNA: TGTGCCAGCTCACCACCGAGTACGAGGGCTGAAGCTTTCTTT.